The 17 T cell receptor beta chains given below trace back to one sample, sequenced in a study of cytomegalovirus exposure and HLA in healthy donors. Some clones are missing from TCRdb's copy, which holds only in-frame ones; the method was immunoSEQ multiplex PCR. The sample lists 160,000 or so clones; 85% were seen once. Input material: PBMCs. These TCRs come from a man younger than 40 in good health and CMV-seropositive.

V gene TRBV30 combines with J gene TRBJ2-3, with 8 bases aligning to TRBD2. V lost 7 bases, J lost 2 bases, and 11 bases stayed unmatched. Germline V CDR1 and CDR2: GTSNPN, SVGIG (reference sequence). This CDR3 spans 15 amino acids. This chain's CDR3 is CASTKVAGFTDTQYF. The CDR3 DNA follows: TGTGCCTCGACCAAAGTAGCGGGGTTCACAGATACGCAGTATTTT.

This clone turned up a few times. This rearrangement joins TRBV7-9 to TRBJ1-5; 9 bases are shared with TRBD1. Trimming took 1 base from V and 5 from J; bases not matched to a gene: 3. Germline CDR1 reads SEHNR; CDR2 reads FQNEAQ (reference sequence). The CDR3 length is 15 residues. The CDR3 DNA is TGTGCCAGCAGCTTAGGGACAGGGGAAGATCAGCCCCAGCATTTT. Its protein is CASSLGTGEDQPQHF.

This clone was observed once. This sequence joins TRBV25-1 and TRBJ1-6; D may be TRBD1 (6 bases). CDR3 length equals 15 residues. CDR1 MGHDK and CDR2 SYGVNS come from the germline V gene. Trimming took off 4 bases at V and 7 bases at J, with 14 bases between the two ends. The CDR3 loop reads CASSGGTLGNSPLHF. CDR3 bases: TGTGCCAGCAGTGGGGGGACATTAGGGAATTCACCCCTCCACTTT.

The J gene is TRBJ2-2, the V gene TRBV19; 11 bases are a match to TRBD2. The CDR3 length is 17 residues. Trimming cost V 3 bases and J 3 bases; bases outside gene matches: 6. In germline, CDR1 is LNHDA, CDR2 SQIVND (reference sequence). CDR3 protein: CASSMVAGGPHTGELFF. CDR3 in DNA: TGTGCCAGTAGTATGGTAGCGGGGGGGCCCCACACCGGGGAGCTGTTTTTT.

This clone appeared many times. The rearrangement links TRBV7-2 to TRBJ1-3, with D hard to call. In germline, CDR1 is SGHTA, CDR2 FQGNSA. The germline V and J ends were trimmed by 3 bases and 5 bases, with 11 bases remaining between them. The CDR3 has 14 amino acids. The CDR3 sequence: CASSLKQARNTIYF. In DNA form, the CDR3 reads TGTGCCAGCAGCTTGAAGCAGGCGAGAAACACCATATATTTT.

The rearrangement joins TRBV5-1 to TRBJ2-2, with D maybe TRBD2 (5 bases). V lost 0 bases and J lost 4, with 10 bases in between. Germline CDR1 and CDR2: SGHRS and YFSETQ. The CDR3 covers 15 residues. The CDR3 protein is CASSLVASRTGELFF. CDR3 in DNA: TGCGCCAGCAGCTTGGTGGCTAGCCGCACCGGGGAGCTGTTTTTT.

V is TRBV29-1 and J is TRBJ2-7; possibly TRBD1 for D (5 bases). The V and J ends lost 2 bases and 2 bases respectively, with 13 bases between them. The CDR3 is 14 residues long. Germline V gives CDR1 SQVTM, CDR2 ANQGSEA. CDR3 bases: TGCAGCGTTGAACAGAAGGCAGGGACCTACGAGCAGTACTTC. As protein: CSVEQKAGTYEQYF.

The chain links TRBV11-2 to TRBJ2-2; 9 bases fit TRBD1. Looked up from germline, CDR1 is SGHAT and CDR2 is FQNNGV. The V gene end was trimmed by 5 bases and the J gene end by 3 bases; junction bases not matched to a gene: 4. The CDR3 is 15 amino acids. The CDR3 loop is CASSPRTGDTGELFF. The DNA of the CDR3 is TGTGCCAGCAGCCCCAGGACAGGGGACACCGGGGAGCTGTTTTTT. Supplemented by reference TRBV11-2 and TRBJ2-2, the full variable domain reads EAGVAQSPRYKIIEKRQSVAFWCNPISGHATLYWYQQILGQGPKLLIQFQNNGVVDDSQLPKDRFSAERLKGVDSTLKIQPAKLEDSAVYLCASSPRTGDTGELFFGEGSRLTVL.

The chain carries TRBV27 and TRBJ2-7; D is unresolved. The CDR3 consists of 16 residues. Looked up from germline, CDR1 is MNHEY and CDR2 is SMNVEV (reference sequence). The germline V and J ends were trimmed by 2 bases and 4 bases, with 18 bases remaining between them. The CDR3 DNA reads as TGTGCCAGCAGTTTAGGTCTTGAGCCCTTGGTGTACGAGCAGTACTTC. This encodes CASSLGLEPLVYEQYF.

The gene calls are TRBV7-9 and TRBJ2-7, with 9 nucleotides matching TRBD1. The CDR3 sequence is 13 residues long. Germline V gene lookup returns CDR1 SEHNR and CDR2 FQNEAQ (reference sequence). V lost 3 bases and J lost 6; bases outside the gene matches: 3. The CDR3 DNA reads TGTGCCAGCAGCTTGGGACAGGGAGGCGAGCAGTACTTC. This sequence encodes CASSLGQGGEQYF.

The rearrangement links TRBV18 to TRBJ2-7; 9 bases map to TRBD1. The CDR3 spans 14 residues. The ends lost 4 bases at V and 6 bases at J; junction bases unmatched: 7. CDR1 is KGHSH, CDR2 LQKENI, per germline. The CDR3, as DNA: TGTGCCAGCTCACGCCCCGAGGACAGGGGCGAGCAGTACTTC. Translated, it gives CASSRPEDRGEQYF. Drawing the rest from reference TRBV18 and TRBJ2-7, the complete variable domain is NAGVMQNPRHLVRRRGQEARLRCSPMKGHSHVYWYRQLPEEGLKFMVYLQKENIIDESGMPKERFSAEFPKEGPSILRIQQVVRGDSAAYFCASSRPEDRGEQYFGPGTRLTVT.

The CDR3 bases are TGTGCCAGCAGCGAGGGTACTAGCGGGGTTTACGAGCAGTACTTC. It specifies CASSEGTSGVYEQYF. The chain has TRBV7-2 and TRBJ2-7, with 10 bases lining up with TRBD2. V lost 5 bases, J lost 4 bases, and 8 bases stayed unmatched. The germline CDR1 and CDR2 sequences are SGHTA and FQGNSA. The CDR3 length is 15 residues.

The chain carries TRBV7-9 and TRBJ1-1; 7 nucleotides agree with TRBD1. Germline CDR1 is SEHNR and CDR2 is FQNEAQ (reference sequence). With V trimmed by 5 bases and J by 1 base, 10 bases remained unmatched. The CDR3 contains 16 residues. CDR3 coding DNA: TGTGCCAGCAGCGCCCCAGGGGGAAAGGGGAACACTGAAGCTTTCTTT. Translating gives CASSAPGGKGNTEAFF.

V usage is TRBV6-1 and J usage is TRBJ1-1; no firm D call. The CDR3 loop spans 13 amino acids. Germline assignment: CDR1 MNHNS and CDR2 SASEGT. The V end was cut by 9 bases, the J end by 0 bases, with 11 bases between. The CDR3 spells CASSQEMNTEAFF. Here the CDR3 DNA reads TGTGCCAGTTCCCAAGAGATGAACACTGAAGCTTTCTTT.

V gene TRBV7-2 combines with J gene TRBJ1-6, with D perhaps matching TRBD1 (5 bases). The ends were cut back, 5 bases at V and 6 bases at J, with 14 bases in the middle. The CDR3 is 15 residues long. From germline, CDR1 is SGHTA and CDR2 FQGNSA. The CDR3 region is CASSPRRGINSPLHF. CDR3 sequence (DNA): TGTGCCAGCAGCCCCCGGCGGGGGATTAATTCACCCCTCCACTTT.

CDR3 in amino acids: CASQSTRTGKNTEAFF. Written as DNA, the CDR3 is TGTGCCAGCCAGTCTACTCGGACAGGGAAGAACACTGAAGCTTTCTTT. V and J are TRBV2 and TRBJ1-1; TRBD1 matches at 8 bases. CDR1 is SNHLY and CDR2 is FYNNEI in the germline V gene. There are 16 residues in the CDR3. V trimming: 8 bases; J trimming: 1 base; junction bases outside the gene matches: 12.

The rearrangement uses TRBV7-3 and TRBJ2-3; 13 bases are a match to TRBD2. The CDR3 consists of 14 residues. Germline CDR1 reads SGHTA; CDR2 reads FQGTGA. Losses at the gene ends were 5 bases for V and 12 bases for J; bases not matched to a gene: 8. CDR3 DNA sequence: TGTGCCAGCAGCCCCGGACTAGCGGGGGCCGACCAGTATTTT. Its protein product is CASSPGLAGADQYF. Full variable domain (rest looked up from reference TRBV7-3 and TRBJ2-3): GAGVSQTPSNKVTEKGKYVELRCDPISGHTALYWYRQSLGQGPEFLIYFQGTGAADDSGLPNDRFFAVRPEGSVSTLKIQRTERGDSAVYLCASSPGLAGADQYFGPGTRLTVL.